Below, 3 T cell receptor beta chains from the same sample are listed, as sequenced in a study of T cell responses to AZD1222 COVID-19 vaccine. Sequenced by immunoSEQ multiplex PCR; TCRdb stores in-frame clones only, minus some. The sample carries under 95,000 clones, around 90% recorded once. The sample consisted of peripheral blood, taken on day 0 of AZD1222 vaccination. The receptors originated from an adult in good health.

This chain uses TRBV5-1 with TRBJ1-5; D is ambiguous. The germline gives CDR1 SGHRS, CDR2 YFSETQ. The CDR3 consists of 13 residues. The V gene lost 5 bases and the J gene lost 6 bases, with 12 bases spanning the gap. The CDR3 DNA reads as TGCGCCAGCAGGGCAGATGTTGCTCAGCCCCAGCATTTT. Amino acids: CASRADVAQPQHF.

This chain links TRBV7-3 with TRBJ2-1, with D possibly being TRBD2 (7 bases). The CDR3 spans 13 residues. V gave up 6 bases and J gave up 6 bases, with 12 bases separating them. CDR1 is SGHTA and CDR2 is FQGTGA in the germline V gene. The CDR3 sequence: CASSSGEGNEQFF. The CDR3 DNA reads TGTGCCAGCAGTTCAGGGGAGGGCAATGAGCAGTTCTTC. Full variable domain (outside the CDR3, taken from reference TRBV7-3 and TRBJ2-1): GAGVSQTPSNKVTEKGKYVELRCDPISGHTALYWYRQSLGQGPEFLIYFQGTGAADDSGLPNDRFFAVRPEGSVSTLKIQRTERGDSAVYLCASSSGEGNEQFFGPGTRLTVL.

The V gene is TRBV4-1, the J gene TRBJ1-1, with D tentatively TRBD1 (5 bases). Per germline, CDR1 MGHRA and CDR2 YSYEKL. Deletions cut 6 bases from V and 1 base from J, with 9 bases between. The CDR3 has 13 residues. CDR3 sequence (DNA): TGCGCCAGCAGTTTCGACAGGAACACTGAAGCTTTCTTT. Amino acid sequence: CASSFDRNTEAFF.